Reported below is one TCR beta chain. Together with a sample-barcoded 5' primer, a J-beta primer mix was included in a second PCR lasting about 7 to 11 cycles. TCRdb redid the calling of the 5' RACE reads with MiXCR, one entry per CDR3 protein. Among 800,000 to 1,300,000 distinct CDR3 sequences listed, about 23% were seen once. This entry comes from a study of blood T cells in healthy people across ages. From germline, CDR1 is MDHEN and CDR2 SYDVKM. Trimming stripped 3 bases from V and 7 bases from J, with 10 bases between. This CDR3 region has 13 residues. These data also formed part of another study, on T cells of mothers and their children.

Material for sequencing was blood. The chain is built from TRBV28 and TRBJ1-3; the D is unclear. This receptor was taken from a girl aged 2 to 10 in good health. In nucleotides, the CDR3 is TGTGCCAGCAGTTTCCCCGACACTAACACCATATATTTT. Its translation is CASSFPDTNTIYF. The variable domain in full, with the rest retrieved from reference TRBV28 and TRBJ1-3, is DVKVTQSSRYLVKRTGEKVFLECVQDMDHENMFWYRQDPGLGLRLIYFSYDVKMKEKGDIPEGYSVSREKKERFSLILESASTNQTSMYLCASSFPDTNTIYFGEGSWLTVV.